This T cell receptor beta chain is drawn from a study of T cells of healthy individuals. Germline values: CDR1 SGHAT, CDR2 FQNNGV. The CDR3 is 14 residues long. Losses at the gene ends were 1 base for V and 8 bases for J; bases not matched to a gene: 7. This clonotype was detected many times. TCRdb re-derived calls from the 5' RACE reads in MiXCR, one entry per CDR3 protein. The table lists about 100,000 distinct CDR3 sequences, roughly a sixth of them singletons. This chain uses TRBV11-2 with TRBJ1-2, with 7 bases that match TRBD1. The receptor's source is a human donor in good health. The CDR3 loop is CASSLGTGATGYTF. The CDR3 region has the DNA TGTGCCAGCAGCTTAGGTACAGGGGCAACCGGCTACACCTTC.